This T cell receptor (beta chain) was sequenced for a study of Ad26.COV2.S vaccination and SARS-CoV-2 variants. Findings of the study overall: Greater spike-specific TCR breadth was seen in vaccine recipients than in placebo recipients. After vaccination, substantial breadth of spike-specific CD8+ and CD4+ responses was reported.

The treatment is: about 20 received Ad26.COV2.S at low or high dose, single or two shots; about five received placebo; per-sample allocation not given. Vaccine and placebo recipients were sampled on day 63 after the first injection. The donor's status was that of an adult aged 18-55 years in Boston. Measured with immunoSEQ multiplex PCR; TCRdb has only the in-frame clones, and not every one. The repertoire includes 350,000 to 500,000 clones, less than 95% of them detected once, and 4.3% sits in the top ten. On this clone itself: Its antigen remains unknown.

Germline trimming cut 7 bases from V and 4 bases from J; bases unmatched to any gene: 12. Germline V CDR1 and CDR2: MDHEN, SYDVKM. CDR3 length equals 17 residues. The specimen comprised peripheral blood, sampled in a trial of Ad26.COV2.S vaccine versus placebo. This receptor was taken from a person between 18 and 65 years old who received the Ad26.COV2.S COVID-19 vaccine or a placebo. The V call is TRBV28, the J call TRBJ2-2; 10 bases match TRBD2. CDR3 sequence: CASKSGIAGGLTGELFF. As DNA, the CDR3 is TGTGCCAGCAAATCAGGAATAGCGGGAGGCCTCACCGGGGAGCTGTTTTTT.